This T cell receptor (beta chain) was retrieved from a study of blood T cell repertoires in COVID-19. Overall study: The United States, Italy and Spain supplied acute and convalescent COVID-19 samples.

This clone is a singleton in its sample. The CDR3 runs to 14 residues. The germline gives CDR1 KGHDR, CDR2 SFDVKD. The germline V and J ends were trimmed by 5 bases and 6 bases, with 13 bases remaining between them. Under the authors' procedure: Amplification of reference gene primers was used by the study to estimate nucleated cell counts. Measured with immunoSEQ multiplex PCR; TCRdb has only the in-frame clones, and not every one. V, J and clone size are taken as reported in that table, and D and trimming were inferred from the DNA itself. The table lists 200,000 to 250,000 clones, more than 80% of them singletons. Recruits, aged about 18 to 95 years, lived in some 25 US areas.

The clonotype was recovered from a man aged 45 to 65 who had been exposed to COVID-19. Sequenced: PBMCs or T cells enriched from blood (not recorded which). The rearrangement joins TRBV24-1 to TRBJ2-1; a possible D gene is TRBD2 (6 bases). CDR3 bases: TGTGCCACCAGTGGGGCGGGAACTAGCAATGAGCAGTTCTTC. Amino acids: CATSGAGTSNEQFF.